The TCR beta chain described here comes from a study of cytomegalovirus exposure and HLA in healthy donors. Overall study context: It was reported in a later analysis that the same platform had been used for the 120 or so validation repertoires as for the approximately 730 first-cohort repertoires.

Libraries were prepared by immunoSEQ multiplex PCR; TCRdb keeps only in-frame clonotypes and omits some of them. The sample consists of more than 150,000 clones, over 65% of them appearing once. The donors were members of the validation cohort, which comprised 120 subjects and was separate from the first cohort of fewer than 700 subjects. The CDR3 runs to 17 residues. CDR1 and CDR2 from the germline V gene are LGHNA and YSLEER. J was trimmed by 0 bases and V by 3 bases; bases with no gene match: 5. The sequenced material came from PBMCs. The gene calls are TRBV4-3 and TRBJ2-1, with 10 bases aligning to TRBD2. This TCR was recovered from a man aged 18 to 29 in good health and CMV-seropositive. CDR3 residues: CASSHRLAGVSYNEQFF. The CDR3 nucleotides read TGCGCCAGCAGCCATAGGCTAGCGGGAGTCTCCTACAATGAGCAGTTCTTC.